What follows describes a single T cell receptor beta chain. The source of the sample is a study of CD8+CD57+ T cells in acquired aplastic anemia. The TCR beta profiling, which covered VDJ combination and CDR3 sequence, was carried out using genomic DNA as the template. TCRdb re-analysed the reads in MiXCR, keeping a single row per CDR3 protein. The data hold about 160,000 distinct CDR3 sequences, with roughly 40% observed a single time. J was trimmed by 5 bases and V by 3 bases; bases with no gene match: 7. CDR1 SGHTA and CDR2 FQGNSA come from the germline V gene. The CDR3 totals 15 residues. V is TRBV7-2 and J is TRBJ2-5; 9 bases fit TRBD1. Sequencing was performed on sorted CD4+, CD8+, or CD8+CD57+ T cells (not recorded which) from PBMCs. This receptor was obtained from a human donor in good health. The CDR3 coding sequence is TGTGCCAGCAGCTTGGGGACAGGGAGTCGGGAGACCCAGTACTTC. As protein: CASSLGTGSRETQYF. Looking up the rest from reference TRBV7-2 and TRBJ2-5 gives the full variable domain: GAGVSQSPSNKVTEKGKDVELRCDPISGHTALYWYRQSLGQGLEFLIYFQGNSAPDKSGLPSDRFSAERTGGSVSTLTIQRTQQEDSAVYLCASSLGTGSRETQYFGPGTRLLVL.